This TCR beta chain stems from a study of blood T cell repertoires in COVID-19. The overall study: From the United States, Italy and Spain came samples of acute and convalescent COVID-19. The analysed material was cDNA or gDNA that came from T cells, B-cell-depleted T cells, or PBMCs.

Per the study methods: Estimation of nucleated cell counts was performed using reference gene primer amplification. Repertoires were generated with immunoSEQ multiplex PCR, while TCRdb's copy carries only in-frame clones and drops some. V and J calls and clone size are copied from that table; D and trimming were computed from the DNA. The sample lists around 100,000 clones; about 90% were seen once. The CDR3 loop spans 14 amino acids. Germline V gene lookup returns CDR1 SGHTA and CDR2 FQGTGA. Trimming removed 5 bases from V and 3 bases from J; junction bases left unmatched: 4. The source is a human donor in a cohort sampled during active COVID-19. The rearrangement links TRBV7-3 to TRBJ2-1, with 7 bases matching TRBD2. Sequencing was performed on peripheral blood. CDR3: CASSQSGVYNEQFF. CDR3 DNA: TGTGCCAGCAGCCAGAGCGGGGTCTACAATGAGCAGTTCTTC.